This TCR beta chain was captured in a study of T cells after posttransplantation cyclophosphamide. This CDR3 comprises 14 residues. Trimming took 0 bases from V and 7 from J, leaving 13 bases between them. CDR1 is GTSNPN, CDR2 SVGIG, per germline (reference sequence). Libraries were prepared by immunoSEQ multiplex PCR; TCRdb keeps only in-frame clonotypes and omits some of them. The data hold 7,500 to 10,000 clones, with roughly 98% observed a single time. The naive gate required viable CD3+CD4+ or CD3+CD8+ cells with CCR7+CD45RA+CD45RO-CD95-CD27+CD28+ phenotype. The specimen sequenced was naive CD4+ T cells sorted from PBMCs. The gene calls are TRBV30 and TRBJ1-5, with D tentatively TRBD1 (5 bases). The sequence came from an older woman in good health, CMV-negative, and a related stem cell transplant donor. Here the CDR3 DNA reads TGTGCCTGGAGTGTAGGGGACTCGTCCCAGCCCCAGCATTTT. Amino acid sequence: CAWSVGDSSQPQHF.